This is a list of T cell receptor beta chains from one sample in a study of graft-versus-host responses after intestinal transplantation. No antigen has been assigned to these receptors. Libraries were prepared by immunoSEQ multiplex PCR; TCRdb keeps only in-frame clonotypes and omits some of them. The sample includes around 130,000 clones, about 92% of them seen just once. The sequencing used unstimulated CD4+ T cells sorted from spleen or lymph node cells, collected before intestinal transplant. The receptors here all came from a human donor who received an intestinal transplant. Both conserved end residues are part of each CDR3. The D gene is left open where the match is weak. Clone size is shown for a subset of rows, as once, few, many or a class of expanded clone.

j_call d_call v_call cdr3_length clone_size cdr3_nt cdr3_aa
TRBJ1-3 NA TRBV23-1 14 NA TGCGCCAGCCTCTGTGGAGGGGGAAGAAACACCATATATTTT CASLCGGGRNTIYF
TRBJ1-2 NA TRBV7-9 14 NA TGTGCCAGCAGCCTTACACGTCCGGTCTATGGCTACACCTTC CASSLTRPVYGYTF
TRBJ1-6 TRBD1 TRBV15 14 NA TGTGCCACCAGCACCGAGGGGGCTTCTACACCCCTCCACTTT CATSTEGASTPLHF
TRBJ2-5 NA TRBV6-1 14 NA TGTGCCAGCACTTCGGGGATTGTAAAAGAGACCCAGTACTTC CASTSGIVKETQYF
TRBJ2-5 NA TRBV5-1 13 once TGCGCCAGCAGAATCGGGACTCAAGAGACCCAGTACTTC CASRIGTQETQYF
TRBJ2-7 TRBD2 TRBV7-9 13 few TGTGCCAGCGCGCGGGAGAGTCCCTACGAGCAGTACTTC CASARESPYEQYF
TRBJ1-2 TRBD1 TRBV28 14 NA TGTGCCAGCAGTTTCCCAGGGGGCTTCGATGGCTACACCTTC CASSFPGGFDGYTF
TRBJ2-7 TRBD1 TRBV4-1 14 once TGCGCCAGCAGCCAGCCTGGGACAGCCTACGAGCAGTACTTC CASSQPGTAYEQYF
TRBJ2-7 TRBD1 TRBV5-1 16 NA TGCGCCAGCAGCGCGCGACAGGGGGCTGGAAGCTACGAGCAGTACTTC CASSARQGAGSYEQYF
TRBJ1-6 TRBD1 TRBV6-6 16 once TGTGCCAGCAGTTGGACAGGGCGGTCCTATAATTCACCCCTCCACTTT CASSWTGRSYNSPLHF
TRBJ1-1 TRBD1 TRBV5-1 13 once TGCGCCAGCAGCGGACAGGAGGGCACTGAAGCTTTCTTT CASSGQEGTEAFF
TRBJ1-1 NA TRBV30 16 NA TGTGCCTGGAGCGGGTCTCCTTATATGAGGGCCACTGAAGCTTTCTTT CAWSGSPYMRATEAFF
TRBJ1-2 TRBD1 TRBV19 13 NA TGTGCCAGTAGTATACAGGGGGCTGGGGGCTACACCTTC CASSIQGAGGYTF
TRBJ1-3 NA TRBV6-1 15 NA TGTGCCAGCACTCCTATCCAATTCTCTGGAAACACCATATATTTT CASTPIQFSGNTIYF
TRBJ1-6 NA TRBV9 15 NA TGTGCCAGCAGCGGTGGGGGCTCCTATAATTCACCCCTCCACTTT CASSGGGSYNSPLHF
TRBJ2-7 TRBD2 TRBV7-9 16 NA TGTGCCAGCAGCTTAGAAGCGGGGGGGCGCCGATACGAGCAGTACTTC CASSLEAGGRRYEQYF
TRBJ2-2 TRBD2 TRBV12-5 13 NA TGTGCTAGTGGCTTACTAGCGTCCGGGGAGCTGTTTTTT CASGLLASGELFF
TRBJ1-1 NA TRBV20-1 11 NA TGCAGTGCCAAGTTATTCACTGAAGCTTTCTTT CSAKLFTEAFF
TRBJ1-2 NA TRBV6-1 13 NA TGTGCCAGCAGTGAAGGCAGGCCCTATGGCTACACCTTC CASSEGRPYGYTF
TRBJ2-5 NA TRBV7-6 14 NA TGTGCCAGCAGCGTAGGGGCGGGCACAGAGACCCAGTACTTC CASSVGAGTETQYF
TRBJ2-2 NA TRBV12-5 18 NA TGTGCTAGTGGTTCCCCAGGGGCCGGGACGGCTCTCACCGGGGAGCTGTTTTTT CASGSPGAGTALTGELFF
TRBJ2-5 NA TRBV5-1 15 once TGCGCCAGCAGCTTGGCCGGCGGGGGCGGGGAGACCCAGTACTTC CASSLAGGGGETQYF
TRBJ2-7 NA TRBV2 11 NA TGTGCCAGCAGTGGGAAATACGAGCAGTACTTC CASSGKYEQYF
TRBJ2-5 NA TRBV27 13 NA TGTGCCAGCAGTCTGAGGGACCGAGAGACCCAGTACTTC CASSLRDRETQYF
TRBJ2-1 TRBD2 TRBV11-3 16 NA TGTGCCAGCAGCTTGGAAGGGACTAGAGACTACAATGAGCAGTTCTTC CASSLEGTRDYNEQFF
TRBJ1-4 NA TRBV2 14 NA TGTGCCAGCAGCCGCGGGACGGAGAATGAAAAACTGTTTTTT CASSRGTENEKLFF
TRBJ2-5 NA TRBV10-3 15 NA TGTGCCATCAGCCAAACTAGGTTAAACCAAGAGACCCAGTACTTC CAISQTRLNQETQYF
TRBJ2-1 NA TRBV11-3 12 NA TGTGCCAGCAGCTTAAGGGCGGGGGAGCAGTTCTTC CASSLRAGEQFF
TRBJ1-6 NA TRBV6-1 17 NA TGTGCCAGCAGTGAAGACCGGCAAAGCTCCTATAATTCACCCCTCCACTTT CASSEDRQSSYNSPLHF
TRBJ2-1 NA TRBV5-1 14 NA TGCGCCAGCAGCCCCGCTTGGGCCGACAATGAGCAGTTCTTC CASSPAWADNEQFF
TRBJ1-1 NA TRBV14 13 NA TGTGCCAGCAGCCATGTGGGCCGTGGAGAAGCTTTCTTT CASSHVGRGEAFF
TRBJ2-1 TRBD1 TRBV9 14 NA TGTGCCAGCGGGACAGGGGTTGCCTACAATGAGCAGTTCTTC CASGTGVAYNEQFF
TRBJ2-1 TRBD2 TRBV4-1 20 once TGCGCCAGCAGCCCACGCGGACTAGCGGGGGGTCCAAGCTCCTACAATGAGCAGTTCTTC CASSPRGLAGGPSSYNEQFF
TRBJ1-3 NA TRBV6-5 15 NA TGTGCCAGCAGTTTATCTGGGGAGCCTGGAAACACCATATATTTT CASSLSGEPGNTIYF
TRBJ1-1 NA TRBV6-1 15 NA TGTGCCAGCACCACGTACTCCGGGCCCCCGGACGAAGCTTTCTTT CASTTYSGPPDEAFF
TRBJ2-7 NA TRBV6-5 15 NA TGTGCCAGCAGCTCTCGAGGGGACTGGTCCTACGAGCAGTACTTC CASSSRGDWSYEQYF
TRBJ2-2 NA TRBV5-1 14 NA TGCGCCAGCAGCCGCAGCTTGGGGACCGGGGAGCTGTTTTTT CASSRSLGTGELFF
TRBJ1-2 NA TRBV13 13 NA TGTGCCAGCAACTTCGCAGGGATGGATGGCTACACCTTC CASNFAGMDGYTF
TRBJ2-2 NA TRBV9 15 NA TGTGCCAGCAGCGTAGAGGAAGGGAGGACCGGGGAGCTGTTTTTT CASSVEEGRTGELFF
TRBJ1-1 TRBD1 TRBV5-1 14 NA TGCGCCAGCAGCCCCGGGACAGGGGTTACTGAAGCTTTCTTT CASSPGTGVTEAFF
TRBJ1-5 NA TRBV15 15 NA TGTGCCACCAGCAGGGGCCGACAGGAGGGTCAGCCCCAGCATTTT CATSRGRQEGQPQHF
TRBJ1-5 NA TRBV6-5 13 NA TGTGCCAGCAGCCCCAGAGTTTTGGAGCCCCAGCATTTT CASSPRVLEPQHF
TRBJ2-7 NA TRBV6-5 13 few TGTGCCAGCAGTTACTTCTTGTCCTACGAGCAGTACTTC CASSYFLSYEQYF
TRBJ2-5 NA TRBV7-8 18 NA TGTGCCAGCAGCTTAGCGGGGAGGCGGGGGCCGGGGGAGAAGACCCAGTACTTC CASSLAGRRGPGEKTQYF
TRBJ1-1 TRBD1 TRBV29-1 14 NA TGCAGCTGCGCGGACCGGGACAGGGCCACTGAAGCTTTCTTT CSCADRDRATEAFF
TRBJ1-1 NA TRBV18 18 NA TGTGCCAGCTCACCCATAACGACAGGATTAAGGATGAACACTGAAGCTTTCTTT CASSPITTGLRMNTEAFF
TRBJ1-1 NA TRBV10-3 12 few TGTGCCGCCAGGGGTCTCGACACTGAAGCTTTCTTT CAARGLDTEAFF
TRBJ1-6 TRBD1 TRBV5-8 14 NA TGTGCCAGCAGCATGGGACAGAATGTTTCACCCCTCCACTTT CASSMGQNVSPLHF
TRBJ1-2 TRBD1 TRBV28 14 once TGTGCCGTCCCCGGGACAGGGTTTGTAGGGGGCTACACCTTC CAVPGTGFVGGYTF
TRBJ1-4 TRBD1 TRBV6-5 14 NA TGTGCCAGCAGTTACGGGACAGGGCTGGAAAAACTGTTTTTT CASSYGTGLEKLFF
TRBJ1-1 NA TRBV6-5 12 NA TGTGCCAGCCTGGGTCCGGACGGCGGGGCTTTCTTT CASLGPDGGAFF
TRBJ1-1 NA TRBV25-1 13 NA TGTGCCAGCAGTGAATTTCCCGGGACTGAAGCTTTCTTT CASSEFPGTEAFF
TRBJ2-1 TRBD2 TRBV6-1 14 NA TGTGCCAGCAGGGCGTATGGCGGGGGTGTGGGGCAGTTCTTC CASRAYGGGVGQFF
TRBJ2-1 NA TRBV9 16 NA TGTGCCAGCAGCGTAGGAGTCGGGCCCTACATAAACGAGCAGTTCTTC CASSVGVGPYINEQFF